The rows below give T cell receptor beta chains drawn from one sample of a study of OX40 agonist ivuxolimab in advanced cancers. Profiling relied on immunoSEQ multiplex PCR, and the TCRdb table lists in-frame clones only, not all of them. Among roughly 15,000 clones, 80% to 90% were seen once, and the ten largest hold around 40%. Sequenced material: CD4+ or CD8+ T cells sorted from blood, taken in a trial of the OX40 agonist ivuxolimab. The receptors were gathered from an adult with an advanced solid tumor such as melanoma, head and neck, liver or kidney cancer. CDR3s include the opening cysteine and the closing phenylalanine or tryptophan. D genes are given only for firm matches. A clone size is listed for some rows: how often the clone was seen (once, few, many), or a class if it is expanded.

TRBV6-5,few,TRBJ2-5,TRBD2,TGTGCCAGCAGTTTAAGGACTAGCGTCGGGGAGACCCAGTACTTC,CASSLRTSVGETQYF
TRBV4-2,-,TRBJ2-1,-,TGTGCCAGCAGCCACCTCCGGAATGAGCAGTTCTTC,CASSHLRNEQFF
TRBV27,-,TRBJ1-6,-,TGTGCCAGCAGTTTCTCTGGCCCCAAAACACCCCTCCACTTT,CASSFSGPKTPLHF
TRBV28,-,TRBJ2-3,-,TGTGCCAGCAGTTTAAGCCGGGGAGGAACAGATACGCAGTATTTT,CASSLSRGGTDTQYF
TRBV6-5,-,TRBJ1-6,-,TGTGCCAGCAGTTACGGGGCTGAACCCCTCCACTTT,CASSYGAEPLHF
TRBV6-1,-,TRBJ1-2,-,TGTGCCAGCAGTTACAACTATGGCTACACCTTC,CASSYNYGYTF
TRBV4-2,-,TRBJ2-7,-,TGTGCCAGCAGCCAAGATAGGGCGGGGAGCTCCTACGAGCAGTACTTC,CASSQDRAGSSYEQYF
TRBV5-1,-,TRBJ2-7,TRBD1,TGCGCCAGCAGCTTTACAACAGGGGGCGAGCAGTACTTC,CASSFTTGGEQYF
TRBV9,-,TRBJ2-2,-,TGTGCCAGCCGTCTGGCGCCGACGGGGAACACCGGGGAGCTGTTTTTT,CASRLAPTGNTGELFF
TRBV9,-,TRBJ2-1,TRBD1,TGTGCCAGCAGCGGACAGGGGTACGACAATGAGCAGTTCTTC,CASSGQGYDNEQFF
TRBV19,few,TRBJ1-5,-,TGTGCCACTTGGACGGTGAATCAGCCCCAGCATTTT,CATWTVNQPQHF
TRBV27,-,TRBJ2-1,TRBD2,TGTGCCAGCAGTTGGGGGACTAGCGGCAATGAGCAGTTCTTC,CASSWGTSGNEQFF
TRBV7-9,-,TRBJ2-2,TRBD1,TGTGCCAGCAGCCCATGGACAGGGGGGAGCACCGGGGAGCTGTTTTTT,CASSPWTGGSTGELFF
TRBV11-3,-,TRBJ2-2,-,TGTGCCAGCAGCTTAGCTGCAACGAACACCGGGGAGCTGTTTTTT,CASSLAATNTGELFF
TRBV28,-,TRBJ2-1,-,TGTGCCAGCAGTTTACCTGACAGGTTTAAAAATGAGCAGTTCTTC,CASSLPDRFKNEQFF
TRBV7-8,-,TRBJ1-4,-,TGTGCCAGCAGCTTGGAGGACAGCGATAATGAAAAACTGTTTTTT,CASSLEDSDNEKLFF
TRBV29-1,large,TRBJ1-1,-,TGCAGCGTTGACTTTTCCGGTTTCAACACTGAAGCTTTCTTT,CSVDFSGFNTEAFF
TRBV19,once,TRBJ2-3,TRBD2,TGTGCCAGTAGTATCGATACTAGCGACCCGGGTCCAGATACGCAGTATTTT,CASSIDTSDPGPDTQYF
TRBV9,-,TRBJ2-3,-,TGTGCCAGCAGCCCCCCCCGGGGGGCCACAGATACGCAGTATTTT,CASSPPRGATDTQYF
TRBV4-1,-,TRBJ1-3,-,TGCGCCAGCAGCCAAGATCCGGGGGGGGCCTCTGGAAACACCATATATTTT,CASSQDPGGASGNTIYF
TRBV5-4,-,TRBJ2-5,-,TGTGCCAGCAGCTTGTCAACGGTGAGGGGGGAGACCCAGTACTTC,CASSLSTVRGETQYF
TRBV4-2,few,TRBJ1-1,TRBD1,TGTGCCAGCAGCCCTTTCGGGACAGGGGGCTTATTGAACACTGAAGCTTTCTTT,CASSPFGTGGLLNTEAFF
TRBV9,-,TRBJ2-7,-,TGTGCCAGCAGCGTAGCGGCAGGGTCCTTCTACGAGCAGTACTTC,CASSVAAGSFYEQYF
TRBV7-9,-,TRBJ2-1,-,TGTGCCAGCAGCCCCCGGACCCCCGGCAATGAGCAGTTCTTC,CASSPRTPGNEQFF
TRBV7-9,-,TRBJ2-2,TRBD2,TGTGCCAGCAAACTAGCGGGAGGTGGGGCGACCGGGGAGTTGTTTTTT,CASKLAGGGATGELFF
TRBV4-3,once,TRBJ1-2,TRBD1,TGCGCCAGCAGCCAAGATGACAGGGGGGGCTATGGCTACACCTTC,CASSQDDRGGYGYTF
TRBV27,-,TRBJ1-4,-,TGTGCCAGCAAAGAACGCGGGCCCAAAGATGAAAAACTGTTTTTT,CASKERGPKDEKLFF
TRBV5-5,few,TRBJ2-2,TRBD1,TGTGCCAGCACCCCCTGGGCTGGACAGGGAGCCGGGGAGCTGTTTTTT,CASTPWAGQGAGELFF
TRBV4-3,-,TRBJ2-1,-,TGCGCCAGCAGCCAGGAGAACACGGGTGAGCAGTTCTTC,CASSQENTGEQFF
TRBV14,medium-sized,TRBJ1-2,-,TGTGCCAGCAGCCCACAGGACAGATATGGCTACACCTTC,CASSPQDRYGYTF
TRBV6-5,-,TRBJ2-7,-,TGTGCCAGCAGTCTCGGACAGGACTATGAGCAGTACTTC,CASSLGQDYEQYF
TRBV11-2,once,TRBJ2-1,-,TGTGCCAGCAGATCTACAATGGGGGGATCCTACAATGAGCAGTTCTTC,CASRSTMGGSYNEQFF
TRBV28,once,TRBJ1-4,-,TGTGCCAGCAGTCACCTAACAGGGTCGGGTGAAAAACTGTTTTTT,CASSHLTGSGEKLFF
TRBV4-3,-,TRBJ1-3,-,TGCGCCAGCAGCCAAGAAGGGACTGGAAACACCATATATTTT,CASSQEGTGNTIYF
TRBV10-3,few,TRBJ2-1,-,TGTGCCATCAGTGAGTGGGGGCAAAGGGAGCAGTCCGCTAATGAGCAGTTCTTC,CAISEWGQREQSANEQFF
TRBV7-3,-,TRBJ2-3,-,TGTGCCAGCAGCTCCTTGTTAGTGACAGATACGCAGTATTTT,CASSSLLVTDTQYF
TRBV2,hyperexpanded,TRBJ2-7,-,TGTGCCGCCCTAATTGACAGGATGCGTTACGAGCAGTACTTC,CAALIDRMRYEQYF
TRBV20-1,few,TRBJ2-3,-,TGCAGTGCTACCCCCGAAGATACGCAGTATTTT,CSATPEDTQYF
TRBV25-1,once,TRBJ1-1,-,TGTGCCAGCAGTGACACTTCGGGTGGGACTGAAGCTTTCTTT,CASSDTSGGTEAFF
TRBV16,-,TRBJ2-1,TRBD1,TGTGCCAGCAGCCAAGTGACAGGGGATTACAATGAGCAGTTCTTC,CASSQVTGDYNEQFF
TRBV6-1,-,TRBJ2-5,TRBD2,TGTGCCAGCGGACTAGGCGGGAGAGCCCAAGAGACCCAGTACTTC,CASGLGGRAQETQYF
TRBV9,few,TRBJ2-7,TRBD1,TGTGCCAGCAGCGCCACGGGACAGTGGACCTACGAGCAGTACTTC,CASSATGQWTYEQYF